This paragraph reports one TCR beta chain. No antigen is known for it. The germline gene is not matched at one end of the junction; a read error may be the cause. With a J-beta primer mix and a sample-barcoded 5' primer, a second PCR ran about 6 to 11 cycles. Every single cDNA molecule received a tag from a template-switch adaptor with 12 random nucleotides. Via MiXCR, TCRdb re-called the 5' RACE reads, giving one row per CDR3 protein. Of approximately 1.5 million distinct CDR3 sequences in the sample, approximately 43% were seen once. This entry belongs to a study of blood T cells in healthy people across ages. Study-level results: Per million T cells, TCR beta diversity dropped about linearly as age rose.

The sample taken for sequencing was blood. This TCR came from a young woman in good health.

CDR3 bases: TGTGCCAGCAGTTACTCTCGCAGGGGGGACACTGGAGCTTTCTTT. This codes for CASSYSRRGDTGAFF. The chain joins TRBV6-5 to TRBJ1-1, with TRBD1 matching 7 bases. Germline assignment: CDR1 MNHEY and CDR2 SVGAGI. The CDR3 has 15 residues.